This TCR beta chain is drawn from a study of cytomegalovirus exposure and HLA in healthy donors (dated by TCRdb to the late 2010s). Turning to the overall study: In an earlier analysis of 550 to 750 of the donors, 276 Gb of sequence data and about 110 million unique TCR beta sequences from roughly 190 million T cells were reported. An early release that covered roughly 600 HLA-typed donors contained approximately 300 gigabases of sequencing data and some 87 million unique TCR sequences. Of the approximately 400 genotyped donors, roughly 80% fell in the genetic ancestry cluster associated with self-reported Caucasian donors. The study aimed to test whether cataloging public T cell receptors could reveal signatures of past pathogen exposure. The study used immunosequencing to profile the T cell repertoires of 670 or so subjects and linked those repertoires to cytomegalovirus serostatus. A separate validation cohort of roughly 110 different subjects was used in addition to the 666-subject first cohort. The study combined high-throughput TCR immunosequencing, statistical association of individual TCRs with disease status, and machine learning to predict cytomegalovirus infection status. A later analysis re-examined previously published TCR beta repertoires from about 670 donors and added high-resolution HLA genotyping to investigate patterns of TCR occurrence. Rather than using new phenotypic data, the later analysis identified candidate immune exposures from TCR beta sequences and from how often those sequences occurred across donors. In an earlier analysis of a few hundred of the donors, high-throughput TCR beta sequencing was used to judge whether each TCR beta V gene segment behaved as functional or pseudogenic. Donor age, sex, ethnicity and CMV serostatus were compiled alongside the repertoire data. A later genetic analysis took genome-wide SNP genotypes for about 55% of the 666 donors and used that subset as a discovery cohort. All discovery cohort repertoires had been generated using a single sequencing platform. HLA typing covered class I and class II loci at four-digit resolution. Typing coverage varied by locus: roughly 620-640 donors for A, B, C, DRB1 and DQB1; about 520 for DQA1; over 600 for DPA1; fewer than 480 for DPB1. About 5 DR-DQ haplotypes were handled as single units for association and clustering, since linkage in the cohort was strong. Among some 400 genotyped donors of the cohort, an average of around 240,000 unique TCR beta nucleotide sequences were sequenced per donor, around 20% of them non-productive. Broad study findings and their caveats: According to a later analysis, most CMV-associated TCR beta chains appeared to be HLA-restricted, and the HLA associations seemed to be driven largely by CMV exposure. Compared with the 666-donor mean, donors in an Asian-associated ancestry cluster had fewer N-insertions in productive TCRs, according to a later genetic analysis. In an earlier analysis of under 600 of the donors, most TCR beta V segments were observed in productive rearrangements about 90% or about 30% of the time, broadly matching IMGT annotations. In a later analysis, several top co-occurrence clusters were reported to appear linked to parvovirus B19, influenza, CMV and Epstein-Barr virus. Across donors, most TCR sequences were observed very rarely, whereas some public TCRs were present in many individuals. In a later analysis, TCR association rates were found to vary across HLA loci, with the most associated TCRs seen for DRB1 alleles and the fewest for HLA-C alleles. The authors suggested that the approach could potentially be generalized to other disease states and immunological phenotypes. When HLA alleles, especially DR and DQ, strongly co-occurred, attributing TCR associations to individual alleles was difficult. A further reported finding was that TCR beta sequences accurately predicted the HLA-A and HLA-B alleles for most subjects in the first cohort. Presence/absence analyses assumed roughly uniform sequencing depth across donors, an assumption that may not hold. A later analysis associated 15,000 or so TCR beta sequences with specific HLA alleles at a false discovery rate of 0.05. The study gave a list of more than 150 TCR beta chains associated with cytomegalovirus. In this cohort, only TCR beta chains were sequenced, and detectable features were limited by the absence of alpha or paired-chain data. Because counts were too low, seventeen rarely observed V segments, including chromosome 9 orphons, were left out of the earlier analysis of several hundred of the donors. CMV serostatus was the only immune exposure information available for the cohort. Because some donors lacked HLA typing at each locus, the association tests relied only on the typed subset. In vitro tests confirmed that a few of the cytomegalovirus-associated TCR beta chains recognize cytomegalovirus antigens. V-gene and J-gene trimming of TCR beta chains was associated with a missense DCLRE1C variant in a later genetic analysis, and the association was replicated in an independent cohort. In both the original and validation cohorts, the classifier was reported to diagnose cytomegalovirus status with high specificity and sensitivity. The sequencing pipeline was judged likely to have produced a cluster of highly shared sequence variants as a technical artifact. The 87-base-pair reads could not distinguish some IMGT-functional V segments, including TRBV6-2 and TRBV6-3, so those segments were excluded. Correlated functional status among segregating V segments might be attributable to linkage disequilibrium, but an unknown experimental factor could not be ruled out. A later analysis found that HLA-associated TCR beta chains were more clonally expanded and had lower generation probabilities than equally common non-associated chains.

The library was produced with the immunoSEQ multiplex PCR assay. The multiplex PCR relied on a mix of 60 forward primers for TCR Vbeta segments and 13 reverse primers for TCR Jbeta segments. A multiplex PCR assay on genomic DNA amplified the CDR3 region of rearranged TCR beta genes. The Illumina HiSeq System was used to sequence the amplified TCR beta libraries as 87-base-pair reads. On the study's bioinformatics: A later analysis tallied 75 million to 95 million unique TCR beta chains across the 666 repertoires, and 10 million to 11 million of those chains were shared by two or more donors. To remove PCR and sequencing errors, raw reads were error-corrected and collapsed into unique sequences using a nearest-neighbor algorithm that merged closely related sequences. V, D and J gene segments were assigned by aligning CDR3 sequences to IMGT reference sequences. For a sequence to be retained, a match of at least six nucleotides to both a V gene segment and a J gene segment was required. Rearrangements were called productive when the CDR3 lacked stop codons and stayed in frame with V and J; all others were non-productive. Following IMGT convention, CDR3 was defined as the stretch from the second conserved V-encoded cysteine up to the conserved J-encoded phenylalanine. The earlier analysis of roughly 590 of the donors excluded any sequence lacking an unambiguous match to a single V gene segment. In an earlier analysis of several hundred of the donors, a V segment was called functional when productive rearrangements were above 56.7%, and segregating when the standard deviation between donors exceeded 5%. A statistical classification framework was built for diagnosing cytomegalovirus status from the catalog of TCR beta chain sequences. A later analysis assigned V and J genes by comparing TCR nucleotide sequences with IMGT/GENE-DB human TR gene sequences. In a later analysis, CDR3 sequences and most-parsimonious VDJ recombination scenarios were assigned using the TCRdist pipeline. In a later analysis, each TCR beta chain was defined by its CDR3 amino acid sequence together with its V-gene family, and reads lacking a unique V-gene family were excluded. In a later analysis, 500 to 700 highly shared, low-generation-probability nucleotide sequences were removed to address suspected cross-contamination and a sequencing artifact. In a later analysis, a clonal expansion index was calculated for each public chain from normalized within-repertoire ranks of inferred template counts. In a later analysis, generation probabilities were computed using a VDJ recombination model fitted to out-of-frame rearrangements, and the results were checked against IGoR. Hypergeometric tests were used in a later analysis to score TCR-TCR, TCR-HLA and TCR-CMV co-occurrence, with a repertoire-size bias correction applied to the TCR pairs. In a later analysis, false discovery rates were estimated by permuting HLA or CMV assignments 20 times. In a later analysis, co-occurring TCRs were grouped using DBSCAN, with TCRdist sequence similarity added in when clustering inside HLA-allele-positive subsets. Repertoires with fewer than 30,000 or more than 120,000 public chains, plus five repertoires with anomalous nucleotide sharing, were excluded from co-occurrence clustering. TCRdb provides this immuneACCESS table in a form limited to in-frame rearrangements. Some clones are lacking; in checked studies, under half of them reflect an unresolved V gene, and why the rest are absent is not known. Clone size and V and J calls were adopted from that table, with D and trimming inferred from the DNA. This sample's table lists 41,000 or so clones. The ten largest account for 6.2% of the sample.

With respect to this clone: Its antigen is currently not known.

CDR1 and CDR2 are read off the germline V gene (reference sequence) as MNHEY and SMNVEV. Trimming accounts for 2 bases at V and 5 bases at J, while the number of junction bases matched to no gene is 9. Its CDR3 holds 16 amino acids, cysteine through phenylalanine. Only CDR3 DNA remains: 48 bases, in frame from the first base. The cohort comprised some 680 healthy bone marrow donors. At the time of sampling, every cohort member was nominally healthy, though immune exposures that went unrecorded were likely present. The donor tested CMV seronegative and was one of the 352 seronegative cohort members. A peripheral blood sample was collected from each donor, and TCR beta sequencing was performed on peripheral blood mononuclear cells. Genomic DNA extraction from the blood cell samples was performed with the Qiagen DNeasy Blood Extraction Kit.

The chain employs TRBV27 and TRBJ2-1, with 7 central nucleotides matching TRBD2. This TCR derives from a man aged 25 to 45 in good health and CMV-seronegative. Sequencing was done on a sample of PBMCs. The CDR3 region has the sequence CASSLKTSRVDNEQFF. The DNA is TGTGCCAGCAGTTTAAAGACTAGCCGGGTCGACAATGAGCAGTTCTTC.